The 4 T cell receptor beta chains presented below share a single source sample, sequenced in a study of cytomegalovirus exposure and HLA in healthy donors. It was with 60 Vbeta and 13 Jbeta primers that the PCR ran. The method was immunoSEQ multiplex PCR; TCRdb's version includes in-frame clones alone and lacks a portion of them. The sample lists fewer than 150,000 clones, just under 80% occurring once. The sequencing input was PBMCs. Receptors originate from a man aged 25-40 years in good health.

The J gene is TRBJ2-7, the V gene TRBV10-3, with a tentative D call TRBD1 (5 bases). This CDR3 contains 12 residues. CDR1 and CDR2 (germline): ENHRY, SYGVKD. The V end lost 4 bases, the J end lost 5 bases, and 9 bases lay between the germline ends. The DNA for the CDR3 is TGTGCCATCAGTGGGCAGGGTCACGAGCAGTACTTC. Its translation: CAISGQGHEQYF.

J is TRBJ1-5 and V is TRBV19; 8 nucleotides agree with TRBD1. J gave up 8 bases and V 6 bases, and 9 bases lay outside the gene matches. Germline values: CDR1 LNHDA, CDR2 SQIVND (reference sequence). This CDR3 has 14 amino acids. CDR3 region: CASRKTGEGKPQHF. In DNA, the CDR3 is TGTGCCAGTAGGAAGACAGGGGAGGGGAAGCCCCAGCATTTT.

This clone was detected only a few times. The chain has TRBV4-1 and TRBJ1-4, with TRBD1 matching 8 bases. The CDR3 spans 16 residues. Looked up from germline, CDR1 is MGHRA and CDR2 is YSYEKL. The trim removed 2 bases at V and 7 bases at J, leaving 9 bases unmatched. CDR3 region: CASSQQMTGAGEKLFF. The CDR3 nucleotides read TGCGCCAGCAGCCAACAGATGACAGGGGCGGGTGAAAAACTGTTTTTT.

CDR3 amino acids: CASSYLGQGYGYTF. The CDR3 region has the DNA TGTGCCAGCAGTTACCTAGGACAGGGCTATGGCTACACCTTC. The chain has TRBV27 and TRBJ1-2, with 8 bases that match TRBD1. V lost 4 bases and J lost 4; bases outside the gene matches: 5. The CDR3 is 14 residues long. The germline gives CDR1 MNHEY, CDR2 SMNVEV (reference sequence).